The entry below gives a single T cell receptor beta chain sequence along with its context. Antigen specificity is unknown. The data stem from a study of post-analysis software for immune sequencing data. In the study overall: Included among the disease courses, which were recorded for the cohort, were relapsing-remitting, secondary progressive and progressive-relapsing multiple sclerosis.

The CDR3 contains 14 residues. V lost 0 bases and J lost 4, with 10 bases in between. Looked up from germline, CDR1 is SGDLS and CDR2 is YYNGEE. Study-wide findings and caveats: TRBV5-6, TRBV5-1 and TRBV20-1 were among roughly five TRBV segments more frequent in patients than controls. Compared against controls, patients with multiple sclerosis displayed significantly lower normalized Chao1 diversity. F measure grouped same-batch samples tightly together.

Prepared TCR beta cDNA libraries contained unique molecular identifiers. The source material, about 0.9 to 10 million T cells, gave rise to roughly 500,000 cDNA molecules. TCRdb ran MiXCR on the PCR reads and lists one entry per CDR3 protein. The sample records 430,000 or so distinct CDR3 sequences, 30% to 45% being singletons. The chain couples TRBV9 to TRBJ1-2; D not resolved. Sequencing was carried out using blood. This sequence originates from a girl aged 2-15 years with multiple sclerosis. CDR3 amino acids: CASSVEGYGYGYTF. CDR3 nucleotide sequence: TGTGCCAGCAGCGTAGAAGGGTACGGCTATGGCTACACCTTC.